This T cell receptor beta chain was identified during a study of neurological immune-mediated disorders. This clonotype was seen at least ten times. Its target is unknown. The cDNA came from 5'RACE with 10-nucleotide random UMIs. TCRdb fed the 5' RACE reads into MiXCR, producing one record per CDR3 protein. The sample lists some 50,000 distinct CDR3 sequences, roughly 24% occurring once. The length of the CDR3 is 16 residues. In germline, CDR1 is SGHRS, CDR2 YFSETQ. V was pared by 0 bases and J by 3 bases, with 15 bases between. Points from the study as a whole: Multiple sclerosis was found to have the least TCR clonal expansion, below healthy controls, and HTLV-1-associated myelopathy the most. The absence of shared CDR3 amino acid sequences among expanded clones across subjects suggests private repertoires in all groups.

This receptor was obtained from a woman in her sixties or seventies in good health. V and J are TRBV5-1 and TRBJ2-5; D tentatively reads TRBD1 or TRBD2 (6 bases each). Sequenced sample: PBMCs. In DNA, the CDR3 is TGCGCCAGCAGCTTGGGGTCCGGGGGCAATGAAGAGACCCAGTACTTC. Its protein product is CASSLGSGGNEETQYF.